The 23 T cell receptor beta chains reported below all come from one sample, sequenced in a study of T cell responses to AZD1222 COVID-19 vaccine. Produced via immunoSEQ multiplex PCR; TCRdb's table is partial and in-frame only. The sample lists approximately 180,000 clones; roughly 92% were seen once. This sample comprised peripheral blood, obtained 28 days after the second dose of the MenACWY control vaccine. These receptors all come from an adult who received the MenACWY meningococcal vaccine as a control.

The chain carries TRBV30 and TRBJ2-2; possible D gene TRBD1, 5 bases. This CDR3 is 14 amino acids long. In germline, CDR1 is GTSNPN, CDR2 SVGIG (reference sequence). V lost 0 bases and J lost 5, with 10 bases in between. CDR3: CAWSVGAWTGELFF. Written as DNA, the CDR3 is TGTGCCTGGAGTGTTGGGGCTTGGACCGGGGAGCTGTTTTTT. Together with reference TRBV30 and TRBJ2-2, the CDR3 gives the full variable domain: SQTIHQWPATLVQPVGSPLSLECTVEGTSNPNLYWYRQAAGRGLQLLFYSVGIGQISSEVPQNLSASRPQDRQFILSSKKLLLSDSGFYLCAWSVGAWTGELFFGEGSRLTVL.

This chain connects TRBV5-6 to TRBJ1-2; perhaps TRBD1 as D (5 bases). The germline CDR1 and CDR2 sequences are SGHDT and YYEEEE. The V gene lost 5 bases and the J gene lost 5 bases, with 13 bases spanning the gap. CDR3 length: 13 amino acids. For the CDR3, the DNA is TGTGCCAGCAGGACAGAGGTGGGGTATGGCTACACCTTC. Translation gives CASRTEVGYGYTF.

V is TRBV12-3 or TRBV12-4 and J is TRBJ2-3; D is unclear. Trimming took 1 base from V and 6 from J, leaving 5 bases between them. The CDR3 spans 12 residues. As DNA, the CDR3 is TGTGCCAGCAGTTTAGAAGGGGATACGCAGTATTTT. It encodes CASSLEGDTQYF.

The chain has TRBV7-9 and TRBJ1-2, with D perhaps matching TRBD1 (6 bases). The CDR3 loop spans 15 amino acids. Germline V CDR1 and CDR2: SEHNR, FQNEAQ (reference sequence). Trimming took off 5 bases at V and 6 bases at J, with 19 bases between the two ends. The CDR3 DNA reads TGTGCCAGCAGCCCACTTGACCGGGACACTCATGGCTACACCTTC. Translating gives CASSPLDRDTHGYTF.

The rearrangement joins TRBV27 to TRBJ2-7; no clear D gene. The germline V gene encodes CDR1 MNHEY and CDR2 SMNVEV (reference sequence). CDR3 length equals 15 residues. V gave up 2 bases and J gave up 6 bases, with 17 bases separating them. The DNA for the CDR3 is TGTGCCAGCAGTTTAGGGTCCGACACTCTCCGCGAGCAGTACTTC. The encoded protein is CASSLGSDTLREQYF.

DNA for the CDR3: TGTGCCAGTAGTACCCCTCTCCGGGGAAGCAATCAGCCCCAGCATTTT. As protein: CASSTPLRGSNQPQHF. The rearrangement joins TRBV19 to TRBJ1-5; D not resolved. The length of the CDR3 is 16 residues. V was shortened by 4 bases and J by 1 base, with 14 bases between the two germline ends. Germline V gene lookup returns CDR1 LNHDA and CDR2 SQIVND (reference sequence).

The chain is built from TRBV6-2 or TRBV6-3 and TRBJ2-2; D unclear. The germline CDR1 and CDR2 sequences are MNHEY and SVGEGT. Trimming pared 7 bases from V and 4 bases from J, leaving 13 bases between. This CDR3 is built from 14 residues. CDR3 protein: CASNPSTSTGELFF. The CDR3, as DNA: TGTGCCAGCAACCCCAGTACTTCCACCGGGGAGCTGTTTTTT.

The V and J genes are TRBV7-2 and TRBJ2-7; D call uncertain. Trimming pared 1 base from V and 0 bases from J, leaving 4 bases between. There are 13 residues in the CDR3. Germline V lookup: CDR1 SGHTA, CDR2 FQGNSA. The CDR3 bases are TGTGCCAGCAGCTTAGGAGCCTCCTACGAGCAGTACTTC. Translated: CASSLGASYEQYF.

V gene TRBV7-2 combines with J gene TRBJ2-4; 9 positions match TRBD2. V shed 1 base, J shed 5 bases, and the junction held 6 bases outside the gene matches. The CDR3 spans 16 residues. Per the germline V gene, CDR1 is SGHTA and CDR2 is FQGNSA. The CDR3 loop reads CASSLVPSGAQNIQYF. The CDR3 coding sequence is TGTGCCAGCAGCTTAGTACCTAGCGGGGCCCAAAACATTCAGTACTTC.

This sequence joins TRBV20-1 and TRBJ2-7; 8 bases agree with TRBD1. The germline V gene encodes CDR1 DFQATT and CDR2 SNEGSKA (reference sequence). V lost 6 bases to trimming and J lost 6 bases; unmatched junction nucleotides: 4. This CDR3 is 11 amino acids long. The CDR3 loop is CSAGTGGEQYF. CDR3 nucleotide sequence: TGCAGTGCCGGTACAGGGGGCGAGCAGTACTTC.

This rearrangement joins TRBV4-3 to TRBJ2-1; no clear D gene. The germline CDR1 and CDR2 sequences are LGHNA and YSLEER. V lost 0 bases and J lost 8, with 14 bases in between. The length of the CDR3 is 15 residues. The CDR3 here is CASSQDRTPGYEQFF. The CDR3 DNA reads as TGCGCCAGCAGCCAAGATAGGACCCCCGGCTATGAGCAGTTCTTC.

The chain couples TRBV5-1 to TRBJ2-1, with 9 nucleotides matching TRBD2. The CDR3 has 17 residues. V trimming: 0 bases; J trimming: 9 bases; junction bases outside the gene matches: 13. Germline CDR1 SGHRS, CDR2 YFSETQ. CDR3 protein: CASSLALRVAGDAEQFF. CDR3 in DNA: TGCGCCAGCAGCTTGGCTCTCCGGGTAGCGGGAGATGCTGAGCAGTTCTTC.

This rearrangement joins TRBV27 to TRBJ1-1; 7 bases match TRBD1. This CDR3 is 13 amino acids long. CDR1 and CDR2 from the germline V gene are MNHEY and SMNVEV (reference sequence). V trimming: 6 bases; J trimming: 4 bases; junction bases outside the gene matches: 5. CDR3 amino acids: CASSRQGGTEAFF. For the CDR3, the DNA is TGTGCCAGCAGCCGACAGGGTGGCACTGAAGCTTTCTTT.

This chain joins TRBV11-3 and TRBJ2-1; a possible D gene is TRBD2 (5 bases). From germline, CDR1 is SGHNT and CDR2 YENEEA. The V gene lost 1 base and the J gene lost 7 bases, with 14 bases spanning the gap. The CDR3 consists of 15 residues. The CDR3 region is CASSLASPSGNEQFF. Here the CDR3 DNA reads TGTGCCAGCAGCTTAGCGTCACCCTCGGGGAATGAGCAGTTCTTC.

The J gene is TRBJ1-2, the V gene TRBV5-1, with 7 bases aligning to TRBD1. Germline lookup yields CDR1 SGHRS and CDR2 YFSETQ. Trimming removed 4 bases from V and 4 bases from J; junction bases left unmatched: 7. The CDR3 has 14 residues. The CDR3 is CASSPGDSFYGYTF. As DNA, the CDR3 is TGCGCCAGCAGCCCCGGGGACAGCTTCTATGGCTACACCTTC.

The chain employs TRBV3-1 (or the pseudogene TRBV3-2) and TRBJ2-1; 10 positions match TRBD2. V shed 3 bases, J shed 9 bases, and the junction held 2 bases outside the gene matches. Germline loops: CDR1 LGHDT, CDR2 YNNKEL (reference sequence). The CDR3 contains 13 residues. The CDR3 DNA reads TGTGCCAGCAGCCATGTAGCGGGAGGTGAGCAGTTCTTC. Its translation is CASSHVAGGEQFF.

This chain's CDR3 is CASSLGAGWETQYF. The DNA of the CDR3 is TGTGCCAGCAGCTTGGGAGCGGGATGGGAGACCCAGTACTTC. The chain carries TRBV5-4 and TRBJ2-5, with 7 bases fitting TRBD2. The germline V gene has CDR1 SGHNT and CDR2 YYREEE (reference sequence). With V trimmed by 0 bases and J by 5 bases, 4 bases remained unmatched. This CDR3 region has 14 residues.

J is TRBJ1-1 and V is TRBV27; the D gene is possibly TRBD1 (6 bases). The CDR3 is 15 residues long. The germline V and J ends were trimmed by 6 bases and 5 bases, with 19 bases remaining between them. Germline values: CDR1 MNHEY, CDR2 SMNVEV (reference sequence). The CDR3 region has the DNA TGTGCCAGCAGCTCCTTACAGGGAGTTGGGACTGAAGCTTTCTTT. Its translation: CASSSLQGVGTEAFF.

The CDR3 reads CASSLLLAGTYEQYF. The CDR3 DNA sequence: TGTGCCAGCAGTTTACTACTAGCGGGGACCTACGAGCAGTACTTC. The chain uses TRBV28 and TRBJ2-7; 10 positions agree with TRBD2. Looked up from germline, CDR1 is MDHEN and CDR2 is SYDVKM. The ends lost 2 bases at V and 2 bases at J; junction bases unmatched: 3. CDR3 size: 15 residues.

This rearrangement joins TRBV9 to TRBJ2-5; D is perhaps TRBD2 (7 bases). The CDR3 has 16 residues. Germline V gives CDR1 SGDLS, CDR2 YYNGEE. V lost 2 bases and J 4 bases, leaving 18 bases between the germline ends. The CDR3 DNA is TGTGCCAGCAGCGTGGCTGGGGGGGCGTTGACAGAGACCCAGTACTTC. This sequence encodes CASSVAGGALTETQYF.

V is TRBV12-3 or TRBV12-4 and J is TRBJ2-1; D is unclear. The CDR3 loop spans 12 amino acids. V gave up 6 bases and J gave up 4 bases, with 7 bases separating them. CDR3 in DNA: TGTGCCAGCAGCTCTCAGTACAATGAGCAGTTCTTC. Its translation: CASSSQYNEQFF.

The chain has TRBV10-1 and TRBJ1-1; 10 bases fit TRBD1. The V segment lost 6 bases and the J segment 0 bases; nucleotides outside the gene matches: 7. Germline CDR1 and CDR2: WNHNN and SYGVQD (reference sequence). The CDR3 covers 16 residues. The CDR3 protein is CASSTGQGVMNTEAFF. In DNA, the CDR3 is TGCGCCAGCAGCACTGGACAGGGGGTCATGAACACTGAAGCTTTCTTT.

V and J are TRBV9 and TRBJ1-4; 10 nucleotides line up with TRBD1. The CDR3 loop spans 16 amino acids. Germline CDR1 reads SGDLS; CDR2 reads YYNGEE. The J segment lost 4 bases and the V segment lost 4 bases, leaving 7 bases of the junction unmatched. Written as DNA, the CDR3 is TGTGCCAGCAGCCCACGACAGGGGGCGGTTAATGAAAAACTGTTTTTT. Amino acids: CASSPRQGAVNEKLFF.